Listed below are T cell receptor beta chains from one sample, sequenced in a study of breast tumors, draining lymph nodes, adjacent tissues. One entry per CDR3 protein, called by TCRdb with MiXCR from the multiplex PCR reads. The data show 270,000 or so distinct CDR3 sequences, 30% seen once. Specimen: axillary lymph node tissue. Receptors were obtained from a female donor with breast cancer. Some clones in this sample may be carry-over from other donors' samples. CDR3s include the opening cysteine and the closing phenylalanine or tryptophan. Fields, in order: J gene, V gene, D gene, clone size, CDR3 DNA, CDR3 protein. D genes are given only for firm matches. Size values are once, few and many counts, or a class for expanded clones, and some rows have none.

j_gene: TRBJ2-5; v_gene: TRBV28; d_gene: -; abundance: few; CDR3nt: TGTGCCAGCAGTGATTCTGGCGGAAAAAGAGAGACCCAGTACTTC; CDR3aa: CASSDSGGKRETQYF
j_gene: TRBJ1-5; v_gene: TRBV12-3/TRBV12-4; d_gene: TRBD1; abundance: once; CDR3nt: TGTGCCAGCAGTTTGGGACTGAACAGGGGGTCGAATCAGCCCCAGCATTTT; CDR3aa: CASSLGLNRGSNQPQHF
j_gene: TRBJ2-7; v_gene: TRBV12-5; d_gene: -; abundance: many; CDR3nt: TGTGCTAGTGGGAGGGACGGTAGCTCCTACGAGCAGTACTTC; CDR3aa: CASGRDGSSYEQYF
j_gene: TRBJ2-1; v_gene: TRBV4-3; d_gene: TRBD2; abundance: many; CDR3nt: TGCGCCAGCAGCAAGAGACTAGCGGGAGGGGGGAATGAGCAGTTCTTC; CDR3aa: CASSKRLAGGGNEQFF
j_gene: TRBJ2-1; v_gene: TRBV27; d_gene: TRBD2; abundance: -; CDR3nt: TGTGCCAGCAGTCTACTTGGGACTAGCGGGAGTAGTGAGCAGTTCTTC; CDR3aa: CASSLLGTSGSSEQFF
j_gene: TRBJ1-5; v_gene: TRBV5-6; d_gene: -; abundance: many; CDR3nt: TGTGCCAGCAGCTTACTTGGGGGAGGGTATGGCAATCAGCCCCAGCATTTT; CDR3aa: CASSLLGGGYGNQPQHF
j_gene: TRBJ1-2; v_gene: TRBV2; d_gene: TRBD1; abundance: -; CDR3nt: TGTGCCAGCAGCGGGACAGGGCGCTATGGCTACACCTTC; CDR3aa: CASSGTGRYGYTF
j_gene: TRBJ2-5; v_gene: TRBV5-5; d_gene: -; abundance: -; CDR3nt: TGTGCCAGCAGCCCCGGTTCGGGGCAAGAGACCCAGTACTTC; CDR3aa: CASSPGSGQETQYF
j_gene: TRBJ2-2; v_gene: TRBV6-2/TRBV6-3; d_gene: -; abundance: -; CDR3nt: TGTGCCAGCAGTCACGGGGCCTGGCGCACCGGGGAGCTGTTTTTT; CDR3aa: CASSHGAWRTGELFF
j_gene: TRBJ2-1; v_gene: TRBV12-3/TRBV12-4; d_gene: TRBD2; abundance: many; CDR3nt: TGTGCCAGTAGCGGGTCCCGAGTTGGGAATGAGCAGTTCTTC; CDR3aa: CASSGSRVGNEQFF
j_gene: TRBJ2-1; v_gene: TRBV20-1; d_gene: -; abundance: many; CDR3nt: TGCAGTGTGAACCCGGGCATGGGAAGTACAAACAATGAGCAGTTCTTC; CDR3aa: CSVNPGMGSTNNEQFF
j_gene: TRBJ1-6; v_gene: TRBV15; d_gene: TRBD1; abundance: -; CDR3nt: TGTGCCACCAGCAGCGGGACAGGGAACTCACCCCTCCACTTT; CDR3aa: CATSSGTGNSPLHF
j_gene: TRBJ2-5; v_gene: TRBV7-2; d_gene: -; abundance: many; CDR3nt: TGTGCCAGCAGCTTAGCTCCGGGGGCTAGCGAGACCCAGTACTTC; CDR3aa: CASSLAPGASETQYF
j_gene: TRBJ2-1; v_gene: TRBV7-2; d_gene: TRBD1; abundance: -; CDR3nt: TGTGCCAGCAGCTTCGGCAGGACAGGGGGCTCGTCTAAGCGATACAATGAGCAGTTCTTC; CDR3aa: CASSFGRTGGSSKRYNEQFF
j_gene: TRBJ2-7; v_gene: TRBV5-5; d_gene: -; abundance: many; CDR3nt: TGTGCCAGCAGCTTGGGACACTTCTCCTACGAGCAGTACTTC; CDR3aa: CASSLGHFSYEQYF
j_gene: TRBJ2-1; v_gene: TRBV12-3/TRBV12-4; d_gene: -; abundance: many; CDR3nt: TGTGCCAGCAGTTCGGGTAGCGGTCTGTGGGAGCAGTTCTTC; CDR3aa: CASSSGSGLWEQFF
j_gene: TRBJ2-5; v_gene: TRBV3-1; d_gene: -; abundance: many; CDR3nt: TGTGCCAGCAGCCAATCTATCACCCTCACTTGCTTC; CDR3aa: CASSQSITLTCF
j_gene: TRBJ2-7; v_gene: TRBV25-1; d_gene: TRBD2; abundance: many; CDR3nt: TGTGCCAGCGGTAGGATCCCGGGACTAGCGGCCTACGAGCAGTACTTC; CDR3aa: CASGRIPGLAAYEQYF
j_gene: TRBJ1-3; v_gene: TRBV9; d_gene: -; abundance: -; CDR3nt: TGTGCCAGCAGCGTAACCCTCTCGACAGGCTCTGGAAACACCATATATTTT; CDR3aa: CASSVTLSTGSGNTIYF
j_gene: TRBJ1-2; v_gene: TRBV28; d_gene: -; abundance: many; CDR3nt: TGTGCCAGCAGTCCCTCGGACACTTATGGCTACACCTTC; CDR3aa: CASSPSDTYGYTF
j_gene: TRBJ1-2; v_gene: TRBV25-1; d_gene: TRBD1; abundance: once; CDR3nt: TGTGCCAGCAGTGTGGGACAGGTTAACTATGGCTACACCTTC; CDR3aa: CASSVGQVNYGYTF
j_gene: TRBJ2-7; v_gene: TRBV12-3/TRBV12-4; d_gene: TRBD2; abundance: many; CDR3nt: TGTGCCAGCAGTATCGGGAGGGCAATTATCTACGAGCAGTACTTC; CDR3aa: CASSIGRAIIYEQYF
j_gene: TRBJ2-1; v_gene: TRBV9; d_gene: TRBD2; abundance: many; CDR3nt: TGTGCCAGCAGCGTAGAGCCTAGCGGGAGTAATGAGCAGTTCTTC; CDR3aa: CASSVEPSGSNEQFF
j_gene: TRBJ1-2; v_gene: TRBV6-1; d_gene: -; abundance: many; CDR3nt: TGTGCCAGCAGTGAAGCCAGTCCTAACTATGGCTACACCTTC; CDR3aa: CASSEASPNYGYTF
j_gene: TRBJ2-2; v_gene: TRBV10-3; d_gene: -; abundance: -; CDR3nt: TGTGCCATCAGTGAGAGGTCTAGCGCGAACACCGGGGAGCTGTTTTTT; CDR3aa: CAISERSSANTGELFF
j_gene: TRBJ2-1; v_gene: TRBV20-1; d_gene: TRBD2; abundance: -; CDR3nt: TGCAGTGCTAGAGGGATAGCGGGACTCCATGAGCAGTTCTTC; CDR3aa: CSARGIAGLHEQFF
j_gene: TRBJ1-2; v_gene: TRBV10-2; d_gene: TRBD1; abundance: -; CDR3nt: TGCGCCAGCAGCCACGACAGGGCCTTAAAGTTCTATGGCTACGGCTACACCTTC; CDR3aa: CASSHDRALKFYGYGYTF
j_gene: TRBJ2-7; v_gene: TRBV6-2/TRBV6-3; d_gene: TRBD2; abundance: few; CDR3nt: TGTGCCAGCAGTGGACTAGCGGGAAGAAAGACGTCCTACGAGCAGTACTTC; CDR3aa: CASSGLAGRKTSYEQYF
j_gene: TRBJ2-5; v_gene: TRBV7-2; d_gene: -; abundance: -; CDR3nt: TGTACCAGCAGCTTGTGGGGGGCGGGAGAGACCCAGCACTTC; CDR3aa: CTSSLWGAGETQHF
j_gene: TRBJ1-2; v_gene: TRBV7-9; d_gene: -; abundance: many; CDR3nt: TGTGCCAGCAGCTCCACGGGGTATGGCTACACCTTC; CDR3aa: CASSSTGYGYTF
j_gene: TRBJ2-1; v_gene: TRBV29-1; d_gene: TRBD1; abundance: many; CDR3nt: TGCAGCGTTGAAGGGACAGGGGGTAATGAGCAGTTCTTC; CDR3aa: CSVEGTGGNEQFF
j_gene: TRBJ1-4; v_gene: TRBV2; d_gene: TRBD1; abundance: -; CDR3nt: TGTGCCAGCAGTCAGACAGGGGGGGGAGTAAGTGAAAAACTGTTTTTT; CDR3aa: CASSQTGGGVSEKLFF
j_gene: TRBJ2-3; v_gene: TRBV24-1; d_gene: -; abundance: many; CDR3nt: TGTGCCACCAGTGACCAGCGGTCCACAGATACGCAGTATTTT; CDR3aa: CATSDQRSTDTQYF
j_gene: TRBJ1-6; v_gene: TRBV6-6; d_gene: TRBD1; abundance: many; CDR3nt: TGTGCCAGCAGTCGGACAGGGGATTCACCCCTCCACTTT; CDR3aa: CASSRTGDSPLHF
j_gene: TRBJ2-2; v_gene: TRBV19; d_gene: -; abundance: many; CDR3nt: TGTGCCAGTAGTACAGGACAGACGCACCAAAACACCGGGGAGCTGTTTTTT; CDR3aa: CASSTGQTHQNTGELFF
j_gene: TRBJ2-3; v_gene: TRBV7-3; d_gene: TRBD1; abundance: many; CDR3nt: TGTGCCAGCAGCTTAAGCAGGGGGCGGGTAGATACGCAGTATTTT; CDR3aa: CASSLSRGRVDTQYF